These T cell receptor beta chains were read from a single sample in a study of cytomegalovirus exposure and HLA in healthy donors. TCRdb keeps only in-frame clones here, not all; method: immunoSEQ multiplex PCR. This table holds about 130,000 clones, roughly two thirds found once. The sequencing input was PBMCs. The source is a man aged 25 to 40 in good health and CMV-seropositive. The CDR3 runs from the conserved cysteine through the conserved F or W. Each record gives: CDR3 length, J gene, D gene, V gene, clone size, CDR3 DNA, CDR3 protein. A D gene is named only where the DNA matches it firmly. Rows may omit the clone size; those that give it use once, few, many or a size class.

cdr3_length: 14; j_call: TRBJ2-7; d_call: .; v_call: TRBV7-3; clone_size: .; cdr3_nt: TGTGCCAGCAAACAGGGGGGGGGCTCCTACGAGCAGTACTTC; cdr3_aa: CASKQGGGSYEQYF
cdr3_length: 14; j_call: TRBJ2-5; d_call: .; v_call: TRBV7-2; clone_size: .; cdr3_nt: TGTGCCAGCAGCCTCCGTTGGGCCCGAGAGACCCAGTACTTC; cdr3_aa: CASSLRWARETQYF
cdr3_length: 17; j_call: TRBJ2-1; d_call: .; v_call: TRBV9; clone_size: .; cdr3_nt: TGTGCCAGCAGCTTTGGGGGGGGCGGAAGCTCCTACAATGAGCAGTTCTTC; cdr3_aa: CASSFGGGGSSYNEQFF
cdr3_length: 16; j_call: TRBJ2-1; d_call: TRBD2; v_call: TRBV5-4; clone_size: .; cdr3_nt: TGTGCCAGCAGCTCCCGGACTAGCGGGAGGGCAAATGAGCAGTTCTTC; cdr3_aa: CASSSRTSGRANEQFF
cdr3_length: 18; j_call: TRBJ2-5; d_call: .; v_call: TRBV15; clone_size: .; cdr3_nt: TGTGCCACCAGCAGAGATACCCTCGACAGCGTCAGGCGGGAGACCCAGTACTTC; cdr3_aa: CATSRDTLDSVRRETQYF
cdr3_length: 15; j_call: TRBJ2-1; d_call: .; v_call: TRBV5-6; clone_size: few; cdr3_nt: TGTGCCAGCAGCTTAGGGAGGAGCTCCTACAATGAGCAGTTCTTC; cdr3_aa: CASSLGRSSYNEQFF
cdr3_length: 16; j_call: TRBJ2-3; d_call: .; v_call: TRBV5-1; clone_size: few; cdr3_nt: TGCGCCAGCAGCTCATGGACAGCGTTGGGGACAGATACGCAGTATTTT; cdr3_aa: CASSSWTALGTDTQYF
cdr3_length: 14; j_call: TRBJ2-4; d_call: TRBD2; v_call: TRBV15; clone_size: .; cdr3_nt: TGTGCCACCACCCCCGGGACTAGCTTTAACATTCAGTACTTC; cdr3_aa: CATTPGTSFNIQYF
cdr3_length: 13; j_call: TRBJ1-2; d_call: TRBD1; v_call: TRBV13; clone_size: once; cdr3_nt: TGTGCCAGCAGCCCGGGACAGAACTATGGCTACACCTTC; cdr3_aa: CASSPGQNYGYTF
cdr3_length: 14; j_call: TRBJ2-3; d_call: TRBD2; v_call: TRBV10-3; clone_size: .; cdr3_nt: TGTGCCACCGCAGAGCGGGGGGCAACAGATACGCAGTATTTT; cdr3_aa: CATAERGATDTQYF
cdr3_length: 13; j_call: TRBJ2-7; d_call: TRBD1; v_call: TRBV18; clone_size: .; cdr3_nt: TGTGCCAGCTCACCCGGGACAGGGAACGAGCAGTACTTC; cdr3_aa: CASSPGTGNEQYF
cdr3_length: 12; j_call: TRBJ2-3; d_call: TRBD2; v_call: TRBV6-6; clone_size: few; cdr3_nt: TGTGCCAGCAGTGGACTAGCGGGACCGCAGTATTTT; cdr3_aa: CASSGLAGPQYF
cdr3_length: 12; j_call: TRBJ1-2; d_call: .; v_call: TRBV2; clone_size: .; cdr3_nt: TGTGCCAGCTCGGGGTACCTATATGGCTACACCTTC; cdr3_aa: CASSGYLYGYTF
cdr3_length: 15; j_call: TRBJ1-1; d_call: TRBD1; v_call: TRBV18; clone_size: .; cdr3_nt: TGTGCCAGCTCTACCCGGACAGGGTCGGACACTGAAGCTTTCTTT; cdr3_aa: CASSTRTGSDTEAFF
cdr3_length: 16; j_call: TRBJ2-7; d_call: TRBD2; v_call: TRBV4-2; clone_size: once; cdr3_nt: TGTGCCAGCAGCCAAGAGTTTGGACTAGCAGCCTACGAGCAGTACTTC; cdr3_aa: CASSQEFGLAAYEQYF
cdr3_length: 14; j_call: TRBJ1-1; d_call: TRBD1; v_call: TRBV5-1; clone_size: .; cdr3_nt: TGCGCCAGCAGCCCGGGGACAGTCTATCGCGAAGCTTTCTTT; cdr3_aa: CASSPGTVYREAFF
cdr3_length: 13; j_call: TRBJ1-1; d_call: .; v_call: TRBV11-2; clone_size: few; cdr3_nt: TGTGCCAGCAGCTTTTTCGGGGAAACTGAAGCTTTCTTT; cdr3_aa: CASSFFGETEAFF
cdr3_length: 13; j_call: TRBJ2-7; d_call: TRBD1; v_call: TRBV29-1; clone_size: .; cdr3_nt: TGCAGCGTTGGGACAGGGTGGTCCTACGAGCAGTACTTC; cdr3_aa: CSVGTGWSYEQYF
cdr3_length: 13; j_call: TRBJ2-3; d_call: .; v_call: TRBV7-9; clone_size: .; cdr3_nt: TGTGCCAGCAGCTTGTTGTATTCAGATACGCAGTATTTT; cdr3_aa: CASSLLYSDTQYF
cdr3_length: 16; j_call: TRBJ2-5; d_call: TRBD2; v_call: TRBV5-1; clone_size: .; cdr3_nt: TGCGCCAGCAGCTTGGATCCACCTAGCGGGAAAGAGACCCAGTACTTC; cdr3_aa: CASSLDPPSGKETQYF
cdr3_length: 13; j_call: TRBJ2-7; d_call: .; v_call: TRBV5-1; clone_size: .; cdr3_nt: TGCGCCAGCAGCTCACAGGACTCCTACGAGCAGTACTTC; cdr3_aa: CASSSQDSYEQYF
cdr3_length: 13; j_call: TRBJ1-2; d_call: .; v_call: TRBV28; clone_size: .; cdr3_nt: TGTGCCAGCAGTCGCGGCGGGACCTATGGCTACACCTTC; cdr3_aa: CASSRGGTYGYTF
cdr3_length: 16; j_call: TRBJ2-1; d_call: TRBD2; v_call: TRBV15; clone_size: .; cdr3_nt: TGTGCCACCAGCAGAGATAGGAGGCTAGCGGGAGGGAAGCAGTTCTTC; cdr3_aa: CATSRDRRLAGGKQFF
cdr3_length: 16; j_call: TRBJ1-6; d_call: .; v_call: TRBV19; clone_size: .; cdr3_nt: TGTGCCAGTAGTATTTTATGGGGGACTTATAATTCACCCCTCCACTTT; cdr3_aa: CASSILWGTYNSPLHF
cdr3_length: 14; j_call: TRBJ1-1; d_call: .; v_call: TRBV28; clone_size: .; cdr3_nt: TGTGCCAGCAGCACTCCGGACACAAACACTGAAGCTTTCTTT; cdr3_aa: CASSTPDTNTEAFF
cdr3_length: 15; j_call: TRBJ1-1; d_call: .; v_call: TRBV28; clone_size: .; cdr3_nt: TGTGCCAGCAGTTTATCTCGGGTAGGGGGTACTGAAGCTTTCTTT; cdr3_aa: CASSLSRVGGTEAFF
cdr3_length: 14; j_call: TRBJ2-5; d_call: TRBD1; v_call: TRBV7-3; clone_size: few; cdr3_nt: TGTGCCAGCAGCCCCTCGGGACAGCCAGAGACCCAGTACTTC; cdr3_aa: CASSPSGQPETQYF
cdr3_length: 14; j_call: TRBJ2-5; d_call: TRBD2; v_call: TRBV27; clone_size: few; cdr3_nt: TGTGCCTATCGGACTAGCGGGGCCCAAGAGACCCAGTACTTC; cdr3_aa: CAYRTSGAQETQYF
cdr3_length: 15; j_call: TRBJ2-1; d_call: .; v_call: TRBV6-5; clone_size: .; cdr3_nt: TGTGCCAGCAGTTACTCGATCCATCCTAGCAATGAGCAGTTCTTC; cdr3_aa: CASSYSIHPSNEQFF
cdr3_length: 17; j_call: TRBJ2-3; d_call: TRBD2; v_call: TRBV7-2; clone_size: few; cdr3_nt: TGTGCCAGCAGCGTCCTAATTACTAGCGGCCGCACAGATACGCAGTATTTT; cdr3_aa: CASSVLITSGRTDTQYF
cdr3_length: 11; j_call: TRBJ2-7; d_call: .; v_call: TRBV20-1; clone_size: .; cdr3_nt: TGCAGTGCTAGAGTTCAATACGAGCAGTACTTC; cdr3_aa: CSARVQYEQYF
cdr3_length: 16; j_call: TRBJ2-3; d_call: .; v_call: TRBV5-1; clone_size: few; cdr3_nt: TGCGCCAGCAGTCAATGGGGAGGAGGCCGGACAGATACGCAGTATTTT; cdr3_aa: CASSQWGGGRTDTQYF
cdr3_length: 17; j_call: TRBJ1-1; d_call: .; v_call: TRBV25-1; clone_size: few; cdr3_nt: TGTGCCAGCAGTGAATATTCCGGACACCAAATGAACACTGAAGCTTTCTTT; cdr3_aa: CASSEYSGHQMNTEAFF
cdr3_length: 14; j_call: TRBJ1-5; d_call: .; v_call: TRBV6-1; clone_size: .; cdr3_nt: TGTGCCAGCATGTTTCGGGGTTTAGGACAGCCCCAGCATTTT; cdr3_aa: CASMFRGLGQPQHF
cdr3_length: 14; j_call: TRBJ2-1; d_call: TRBD2; v_call: TRBV5-6; clone_size: .; cdr3_nt: TGTGCCAGCAGCTGGCTAGCGGCCTACAATGAGCAGTTCTTC; cdr3_aa: CASSWLAAYNEQFF
cdr3_length: 15; j_call: TRBJ2-1; d_call: TRBD2; v_call: TRBV4-2; clone_size: few; cdr3_nt: TGTGCCAGCAGCCAAGGACTAGCGGGGTACAATGAGCAGTTCTTC; cdr3_aa: CASSQGLAGYNEQFF
cdr3_length: 16; j_call: TRBJ2-5; d_call: .; v_call: TRBV14; clone_size: .; cdr3_nt: TGTGCCAGCAGCCAGGGTTACAGGGCTGGGAGAGAGACCCAGTACTTC; cdr3_aa: CASSQGYRAGRETQYF
cdr3_length: 15; j_call: TRBJ1-1; d_call: .; v_call: TRBV5-1; clone_size: .; cdr3_nt: TGCGCCAGCAGCTTGGGACAGTCTTTGAACACTGAAGCTTTCTTT; cdr3_aa: CASSLGQSLNTEAFF
cdr3_length: 15; j_call: TRBJ2-3; d_call: .; v_call: TRBV9; clone_size: .; cdr3_nt: TGTGCCAGCAGCGTAGGGGGGCGCCCCACAGATACGCAGTATTTT; cdr3_aa: CASSVGGRPTDTQYF
cdr3_length: 13; j_call: TRBJ2-1; d_call: .; v_call: TRBV6-1; clone_size: once; cdr3_nt: TGTGCCAGCAGCCCGGACTACCACGATGAGCAGTTCTTC; cdr3_aa: CASSPDYHDEQFF
cdr3_length: 19; j_call: TRBJ2-7; d_call: TRBD2; v_call: TRBV7-3; clone_size: .; cdr3_nt: TGTGCCAGCAGCTTAGGGCCCCAGCCCGCGGGGGGAGGGTCCTACGAGCAGTACTTC; cdr3_aa: CASSLGPQPAGGGSYEQYF
cdr3_length: 16; j_call: TRBJ2-3; d_call: TRBD2; v_call: TRBV7-9; clone_size: .; cdr3_nt: TGTGCCAGCAGCTCACACCGACTAGCGGGACTCGATACGCAGTATTTT; cdr3_aa: CASSSHRLAGLDTQYF
cdr3_length: 16; j_call: TRBJ2-1; d_call: TRBD1; v_call: TRBV5-1; clone_size: few; cdr3_nt: TGCGCCAGCAGCTTGGCGCAGGGGGCCTCGAACAATGAGCAGTTCTTC; cdr3_aa: CASSLAQGASNNEQFF
cdr3_length: 15; j_call: TRBJ2-7; d_call: TRBD1; v_call: TRBV29-1; clone_size: .; cdr3_nt: TGCAGCGTTGACCTCCGGGACAGGGGCTACTACGAGCAGTACTTC; cdr3_aa: CSVDLRDRGYYEQYF
cdr3_length: 18; j_call: TRBJ2-3; d_call: TRBD1; v_call: TRBV5-1; clone_size: .; cdr3_nt: TGCGCCAGCAGCTTGGTCATAACCGGCCAGGGGGGCACAGATACGCAGTATTTT; cdr3_aa: CASSLVITGQGGTDTQYF
cdr3_length: 14; j_call: TRBJ2-1; d_call: .; v_call: TRBV2; clone_size: .; cdr3_nt: TGTGCCAGCAGAGAATGGGACTCGTACAATGAGCAGTTCTTC; cdr3_aa: CASREWDSYNEQFF
cdr3_length: 17; j_call: TRBJ2-5; d_call: TRBD2; v_call: TRBV11-2; clone_size: .; cdr3_nt: TGTGCCAGCAGCTTAGAAATAGGGACTAGCGAGAAAGAGACCCAGTACTTC; cdr3_aa: CASSLEIGTSEKETQYF
cdr3_length: 16; j_call: TRBJ1-3; d_call: .; v_call: TRBV10-3; clone_size: .; cdr3_nt: TGTGCCATCAGTGAGTCGACAACCGGCTCTGGAAACACCATATATTTT; cdr3_aa: CAISESTTGSGNTIYF
cdr3_length: 13; j_call: TRBJ1-5; d_call: TRBD1; v_call: TRBV29-1; clone_size: .; cdr3_nt: TGCAGCGCTGGACAGGGCTTATATCAGCCCCAGCATTTT; cdr3_aa: CSAGQGLYQPQHF
cdr3_length: 16; j_call: TRBJ1-5; d_call: TRBD1; v_call: TRBV19; clone_size: .; cdr3_nt: TGTGCCAGTAGTCCGATGACAGGGTATAGCAATCAGCCCCAGCATTTT; cdr3_aa: CASSPMTGYSNQPQHF
cdr3_length: 11; j_call: TRBJ2-1; d_call: TRBD2; v_call: TRBV4-1; clone_size: .; cdr3_nt: TGCGCCAGCAGCCAAGGGACTAGCGAGTTCTTC; cdr3_aa: CASSQGTSEFF
cdr3_length: 15; j_call: TRBJ2-3; d_call: TRBD2; v_call: TRBV19; clone_size: .; cdr3_nt: TGTGCCAGTACCTTGACTAGCGGGAGAGTGGATACGCAGTATTTT; cdr3_aa: CASTLTSGRVDTQYF